This is a list of T cell receptor beta chains from one sample in a study of T-cell reconstitution after alpha-beta-depleted transplantation in children. TCRdb independently ran MiXCR on the PCR reads; one entry per CDR3 protein. This sample has some 16,000 distinct CDR3 sequences; 5.1% occur once, and the top ten carry about 7.3%. The sample was PBMCs, taken before TCRalphabeta/CD19-depleted stem cell transplant. These TCRs come from a boy between 10 and 17 years old with acute lymphoblastic leukemia, due to receive a stem cell transplant. Each CDR3 is given with its conserved first and last residue. Each record gives: V gene, CDR3 protein.

>TRBV7-2
CASSRTSRHEKLFF
>TRBV9
CASSVAPSDYEQYF
>TRBV12-3/TRBV12-4
CASAWGTSYNEQFF
>TRBV7-2
CASSRSFGLENEQFF
>TRBV20-1
CSARSGPNEQFF
>TRBV19
CASRIGQGNQPQHF
>TRBV6-5
CASSSWWGGGSPLHF
>TRBV7-2
CASSLGTSGFTDTQYF
>TRBV2
CASRTGWVYGYTF
>TRBV29-1
CSVPRGHTEAFF